This record covers a single TCR beta chain. No antigen is known for it. This sample stems from a study of post-analysis software for immune sequencing data. V lost 3 bases to trimming and J lost 4 bases; unmatched junction nucleotides: 8. This CDR3 has 16 amino acids. Looked up from germline, CDR1 is SGHRS and CDR2 is YFSETQ. Researchers reported that TCR beta cDNA libraries carried unique molecular identifiers. MiXCR, applied by TCRdb to the PCR reads, yields one record per CDR3 protein. The sample records 700,000 to 900,000 distinct CDR3 sequences, around 45% being singletons. Points from the study as a whole: Elevated frequency relative to controls characterized several TRBV segments in patients, TRBV5-6, TRBV5-1 and TRBV20-1 among them. Significantly lower normalized Chao1 diversity was found in patients with multiple sclerosis relative to controls.

The J gene is TRBJ2-1, the V gene TRBV5-1, with 9 positions matching TRBD2. Sequenced input: blood. This TCR was recovered from a girl aged 10-17 years with multiple sclerosis. CDR3 coding DNA: TGCGCCAGCAGCTCCCTGACTAGCGGAACTTACAATGAGCAGTTCTTC. Its translation: CASSSLTSGTYNEQFF.